This TCR beta chain was sequenced in a study of monozygotic twins with inflammatory bowel disease. TCRdb reprocessed the 5' RACE reads, keeping one entry per CDR3 protein, no DNA. The listing contains under 45,000 distinct CDR3 sequences. The TCR comes from a human donor with ulcerative colitis or Crohn's disease, or a healthy co-twin of an affected twin (not recorded which). Sequencing was performed on blood.

The chain's CDR3 is CASSLGDRTPETQYF. V usage is TRBV5-1 and J usage is TRBJ2-5; as DNA is missing, the TRBD1 call by TCRdb cannot be tested. Germline assignment: CDR1 SGHRS and CDR2 YFSETQ. The CDR3 is 15 residues long.